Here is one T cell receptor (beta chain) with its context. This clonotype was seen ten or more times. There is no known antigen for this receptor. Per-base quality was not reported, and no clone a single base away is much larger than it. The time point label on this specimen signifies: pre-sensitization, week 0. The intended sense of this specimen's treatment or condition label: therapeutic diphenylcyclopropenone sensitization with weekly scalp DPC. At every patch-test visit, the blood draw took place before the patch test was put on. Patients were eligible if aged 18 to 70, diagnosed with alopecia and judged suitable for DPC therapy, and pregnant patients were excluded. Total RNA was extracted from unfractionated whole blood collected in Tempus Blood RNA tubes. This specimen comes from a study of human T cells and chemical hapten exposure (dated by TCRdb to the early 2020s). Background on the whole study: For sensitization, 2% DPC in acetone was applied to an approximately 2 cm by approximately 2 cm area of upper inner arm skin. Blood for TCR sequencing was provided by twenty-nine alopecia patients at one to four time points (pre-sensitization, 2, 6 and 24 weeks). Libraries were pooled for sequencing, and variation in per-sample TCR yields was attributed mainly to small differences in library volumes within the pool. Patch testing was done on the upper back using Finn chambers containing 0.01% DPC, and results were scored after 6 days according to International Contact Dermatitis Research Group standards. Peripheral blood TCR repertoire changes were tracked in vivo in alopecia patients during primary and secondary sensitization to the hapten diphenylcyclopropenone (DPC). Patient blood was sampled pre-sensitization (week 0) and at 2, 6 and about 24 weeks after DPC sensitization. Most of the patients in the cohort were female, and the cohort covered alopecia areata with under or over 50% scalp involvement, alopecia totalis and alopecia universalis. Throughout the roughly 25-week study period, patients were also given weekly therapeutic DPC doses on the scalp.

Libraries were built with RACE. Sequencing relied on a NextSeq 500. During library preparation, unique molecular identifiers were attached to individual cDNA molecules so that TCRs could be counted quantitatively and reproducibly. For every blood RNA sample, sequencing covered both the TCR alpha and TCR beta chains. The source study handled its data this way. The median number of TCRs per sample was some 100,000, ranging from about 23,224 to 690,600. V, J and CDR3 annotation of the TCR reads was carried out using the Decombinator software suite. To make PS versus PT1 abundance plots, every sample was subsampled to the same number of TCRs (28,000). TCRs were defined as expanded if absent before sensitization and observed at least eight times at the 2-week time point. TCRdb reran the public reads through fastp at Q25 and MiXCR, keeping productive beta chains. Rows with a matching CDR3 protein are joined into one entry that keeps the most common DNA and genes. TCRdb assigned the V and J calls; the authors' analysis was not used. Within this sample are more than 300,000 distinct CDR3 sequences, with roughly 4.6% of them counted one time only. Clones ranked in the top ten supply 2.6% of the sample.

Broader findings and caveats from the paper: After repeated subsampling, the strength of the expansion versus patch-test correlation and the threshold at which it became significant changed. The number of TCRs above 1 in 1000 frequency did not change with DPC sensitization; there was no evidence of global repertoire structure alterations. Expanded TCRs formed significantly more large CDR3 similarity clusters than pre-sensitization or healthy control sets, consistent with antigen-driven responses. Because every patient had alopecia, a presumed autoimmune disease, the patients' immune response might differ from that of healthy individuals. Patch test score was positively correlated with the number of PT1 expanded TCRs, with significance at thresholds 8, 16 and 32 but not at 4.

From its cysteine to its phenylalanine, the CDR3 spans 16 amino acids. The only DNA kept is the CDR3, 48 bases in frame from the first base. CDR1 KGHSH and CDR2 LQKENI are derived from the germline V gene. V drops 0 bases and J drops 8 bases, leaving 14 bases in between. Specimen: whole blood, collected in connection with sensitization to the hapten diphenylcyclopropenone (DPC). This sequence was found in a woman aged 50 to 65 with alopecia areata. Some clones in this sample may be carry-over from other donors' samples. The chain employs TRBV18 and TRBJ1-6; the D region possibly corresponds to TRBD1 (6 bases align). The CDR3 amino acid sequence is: CASSPPFQQGYSPLHF. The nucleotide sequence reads TGTGCCAGCTCACCACCCTTTCAACAGGGTTATTCACCCCTCCACTTT. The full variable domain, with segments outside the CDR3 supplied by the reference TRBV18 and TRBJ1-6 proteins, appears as NAGVMQNPRHLVRRRGQEARLRCSPMKGHSHVYWYRQLPEEGLKFMVYLQKENIIDESGMPKERFSAEFPKEGPSILRIQQVVRGDSAAYFCASSPPFQQGYSPLHFGNGTRLTVT.